These T cell receptor beta chains were read from a single sample in a study of blood T cell repertoires in COVID-19. Assay: immunoSEQ multiplex PCR; the TCRdb copy retains only in-frame clones and omits some. The table has 200,000 to 300,000 clones, just under 85% seen once. The sequenced sample was peripheral blood. The receptors were gathered from a woman at least 80 years old with acute or convalescent COVID-19. Each CDR3 is given without its conserved first and last residue. Only some rows state a clone size, as once, few, many or a class for expanded clones.

j_call clone_size v_call cdr3_aa
TRBJ1-4 - TRBV12-3/TRBV12-4 ASSPRGVGKLF
TRBJ1-1 few TRBV4-1 ASSQLTGLNTEAF
TRBJ1-2 - TRBV6-1 ASSETGFYGYT
TRBJ1-2 - TRBV19 ASYNRNGYT
TRBJ2-4 - TRBV28 ASSSPWGVAKNIQY
TRBJ2-3 - TRBV10-2 ASTWDRRDSTDTQY
TRBJ1-5 - TRBV18 ASSPTSGNNQPQH
TRBJ1-2 - TRBV7-9 ASSPGSGYGYT
TRBJ2-7 - TRBV6-5 ASRGQRSSYEQY
TRBJ1-2 - TRBV28 ASSPSRGGAVGIS
TRBJ1-5 - TRBV4-1 ASSQGLQGSQPQH
TRBJ1-6 - TRBV9 ASSVGTGPSPLH
TRBJ1-5 few TRBV29-1 SAWTLGQPQH
TRBJ1-5 - TRBV10-3 AIGAGGHQPQH
TRBJ2-1 few TRBV3-1/TRBV3-2 ASSLNSGGGEQF
TRBJ1-2 - TRBV7-9 ASSLGVGGISNYGYT
TRBJ2-3 - TRBV19 ASSINLGSSSTDTQY
TRBJ2-5 - TRBV20-1 SASGTSRETQY
TRBJ1-6 few TRBV15 ATSRDAVGSPLH
TRBJ1-6 - TRBV12-3/TRBV12-4 ASSLREGSPLH
TRBJ1-6 - TRBV2 ASTFAGGSYNSPLH
TRBJ2-5 - TRBV5-5 ACSVRDGIQETQY
TRBJ1-6 - TRBV6-6 ASRLGGQGPVSPLH
TRBJ2-7 - TRBV4-2 ASSPSTSGGLYEQY
TRBJ2-6 - TRBV5-1 ASSPLQGSSGANVLT
TRBJ2-1 few TRBV30 AWSPGSPEDEQF
TRBJ1-4 - TRBV28 ASSLAAVFGKLF
TRBJ1-5 - TRBV5-1 ASSLAGTGSNQPQH
TRBJ1-1 - TRBV5-1 ASSLGQGVNTEAF
TRBJ1-1 - TRBV2 ASSIDIEAF
TRBJ2-3 - TRBV7-8 ASSLDVAGGSDTQY
TRBJ1-1 - TRBV7-2 ASSYRRGGEAF
TRBJ1-6 - TRBV19 ASRTSGESSPLH
TRBJ1-6 - TRBV28 ASSRRAGGSPLH
TRBJ2-1 - TRBV9 ASSLQGSSENEQF
TRBJ1-4 once TRBV7-8 ASCKTGIAEKLF
TRBJ2-5 once TRBV4-1 ASSQDRDQGARETQY
TRBJ1-6 - TRBV7-2 ASSLEGRQGGNSPLH
TRBJ2-5 - TRBV18 ASARDLQETQY
TRBJ2-7 - TRBV7-6 ASSSTGPFSYEQY
TRBJ2-1 - TRBV7-3 ASSSPPGEQF
TRBJ2-5 once TRBV3-1/TRBV3-2 ASSQAGTSGGSAQETQY
TRBJ2-7 once TRBV6-2/TRBV6-3 ASSYSVERQY
TRBJ2-3 - TRBV29-1 SVRQGGEKQY
TRBJ1-6 few TRBV4-1 ASSQDLDTGSRSPLH
TRBJ2-3 few TRBV27 ASSSREEATDTQY
TRBJ2-7 - TRBV5-1 ASSLDGRGAAEQY
TRBJ2-5 - TRBV11-1 ASSLSGGQETQY
TRBJ2-7 - TRBV5-4 ASSKIDTYEQY
TRBJ1-6 - TRBV5-5 ASSPRGQGARNSPLH
TRBJ1-1 - TRBV6-6 ASNFDSNTEAF
TRBJ2-4 - TRBV3-1/TRBV3-2 ASSHKQGPKNIQY
TRBJ2-2 - TRBV28 ASSPPPGTGGENTGELF
TRBJ2-5 - TRBV24-1 ATSVGGDSIETQY